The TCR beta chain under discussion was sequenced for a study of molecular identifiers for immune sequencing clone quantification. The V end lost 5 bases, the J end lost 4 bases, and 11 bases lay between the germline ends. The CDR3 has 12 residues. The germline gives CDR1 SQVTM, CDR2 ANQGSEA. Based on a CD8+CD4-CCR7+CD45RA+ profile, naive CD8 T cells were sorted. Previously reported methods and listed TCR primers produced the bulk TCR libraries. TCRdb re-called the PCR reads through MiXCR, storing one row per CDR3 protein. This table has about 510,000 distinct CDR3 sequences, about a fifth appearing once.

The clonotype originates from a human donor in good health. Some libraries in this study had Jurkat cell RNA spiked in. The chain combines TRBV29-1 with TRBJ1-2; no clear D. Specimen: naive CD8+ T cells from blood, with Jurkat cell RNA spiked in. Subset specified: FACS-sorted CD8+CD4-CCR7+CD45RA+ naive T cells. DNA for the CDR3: TGCAGCGTTTTGGGCGAAAGCTATGGCTACACCTTC. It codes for CSVLGESYGYTF.